Sequencing of this T cell receptor beta chain was carried out in a study of shared clonotypes between healthy human individuals. Overall study findings and caveats: It was expected that sequencing depth would affect clonotype sharing among donors.

The material for each subset, its genomic DNA, was split evenly across several immunoSEQ plates. Clones were sequenced by immunoSEQ multiplex PCR, and TCRdb holds only the in-frame ones, with some missing. The table shows about 490,000 clones, with 76% occurring only once. In this sample, this clone turned up a few times. Its target is unknown. CDR3 size: 15 residues. Germline CDR1 reads MNHEY; CDR2 reads SVGAGI. V gave up 7 bases and J gave up 3 bases, with 13 bases separating them. Every donor, a Caucasian adult, lived in Nashville, Tennessee. Genomic DNA for unsorted samples was obtained from around 94 million PBMCs.

The chain uses TRBV6-5 and TRBJ2-6; D perhaps matches TRBD1 (6 bases). This clonotype was obtained from a middle-aged woman in good health. Some clones in this sample may be carry-over from other donors' samples. Sequenced input: PBMCs. CDR3 in amino acids: CASTPGDFGANVLTF. The CDR3, as DNA: TGTGCCAGCACCCCAGGGGATTTTGGGGCCAACGTCCTGACTTTC.